This T cell receptor beta chain emerged from a study of blood T cell repertoires in COVID-19 (dated by TCRdb to the early 2020s). A note on the overall study: Samples covering the acute and convalescent phases of COVID-19 were provided by collaborators in the United States, Italy and Spain. The prospective study material was composed of cDNA or gDNA derived from T cells, B-cell-depleted T cells, or PBMCs. Deeply sampled blood TCRbeta repertoires from subjects exposed to, actively infected with, or recovered from COVID-19 were included in the dataset. The repertoires were made available in a free public database intended to serve as a resource for research on the immune response to SARS-CoV-2. The samples were drawn from two sources: the first 160 participants of the ongoing ImmuneRACE study, and some 1,300 subjects contributed by 6 global collaborators. Sample metadata almost always included a de-identified subject ID, COVID-19 status, age in years and sex. Where HLA class I and class II types were available, the types were taken from metadata supplied by the sample provider, not from assay-based typing.

Whole blood was collected in K2EDTA tubes by collaborating institutions according to the institutions' own protocols. For TCRbeta analysis, collaborator samples were shipped as frozen whole blood, as isolated PBMCs, or as DNA extracted from either sample type. Points the paper makes about the study in general: How much clinical and demographic metadata was included differed by source and by participant, and the metadata was provided uncurated.

The germline V gene sets CDR1 to SGHRS and CDR2 to YFSETQ. The CDR3 runs 17 amino acids, cysteine and phenylalanine included. Left in the record is the CDR3 DNA by itself, 51 bases read in frame from the first base. Germline trimming: 3 bases from V, 2 bases from J; junction bases outside gene matches: 5. TCRbeta CDR3 regions were amplified from genomic DNA by means of the immunoSEQ Assay, a bias-controlled multiplex PCR. Per the original workflow: Within the assay, amplification of reference gene primers was used to estimate how many nucleated cells each sample contained. To quantify the absolute abundance of each unique TCRbeta CDR3 rearrangement, sequence reads were collapsed and filtered. For each sample, productive Simpson clonality was calculated as the square root of Simpson's diversity index across productive rearrangements. Here the immuneACCESS table is served through TCRdb, limited to in-frame sequences with V and J called. Missing clones are a known gap in these copies; in checked studies unresolved V genes cover under half, and the rest lacks a known reason. Clone size and the V and J calls come from that table; the DNA yielded D and trimming. The sample yields a few hundred thousand clones; about 89% were counted once. The leading ten clones occupy roughly an eighth of the sample.

On this clone itself: Its antigen is currently not known. Base qualities are missing; no much larger clone stands one base away.

This sequence originates from a woman aged 55-70 years with acute or convalescent COVID-19. The sequencing input was peripheral blood. Recombination joined TRBV5-1 with TRBJ2-2; TRBD2 aligns with 12 central bases. The CDR3 protein sequence reads: CASSSGLAGSNTGELFF. The DNA sequence reads TGCGCCAGCAGCTCCGGACTAGCGGGGAGTAACACCGGGGAGCTGTTTTTT.